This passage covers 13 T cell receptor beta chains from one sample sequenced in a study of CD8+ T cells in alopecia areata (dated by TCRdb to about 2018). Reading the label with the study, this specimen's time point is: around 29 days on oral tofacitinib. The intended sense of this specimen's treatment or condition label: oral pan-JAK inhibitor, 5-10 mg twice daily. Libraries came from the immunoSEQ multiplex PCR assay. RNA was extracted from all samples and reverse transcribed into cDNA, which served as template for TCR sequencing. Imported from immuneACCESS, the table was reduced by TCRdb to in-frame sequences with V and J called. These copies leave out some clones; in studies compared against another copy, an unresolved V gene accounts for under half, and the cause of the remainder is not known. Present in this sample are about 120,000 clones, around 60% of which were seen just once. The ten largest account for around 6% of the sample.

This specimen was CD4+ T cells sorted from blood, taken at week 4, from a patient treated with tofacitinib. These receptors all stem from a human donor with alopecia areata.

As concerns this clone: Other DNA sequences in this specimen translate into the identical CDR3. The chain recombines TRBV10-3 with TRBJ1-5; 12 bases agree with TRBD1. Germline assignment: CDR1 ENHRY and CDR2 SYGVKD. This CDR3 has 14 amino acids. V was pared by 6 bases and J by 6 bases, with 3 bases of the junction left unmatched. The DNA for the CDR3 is TGTGCCATCAGGGGGACAGGGGGCGGTCAGCCCCAGCATTTT. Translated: CAIRGTGGGQPQHF.

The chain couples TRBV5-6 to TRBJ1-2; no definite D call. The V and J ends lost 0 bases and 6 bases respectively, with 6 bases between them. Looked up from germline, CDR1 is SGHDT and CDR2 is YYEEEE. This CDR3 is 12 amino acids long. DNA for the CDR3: TGTGCCAGCAGCTTGGGCGGGGATGGCTACACCTTC. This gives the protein CASSLGGDGYTF.

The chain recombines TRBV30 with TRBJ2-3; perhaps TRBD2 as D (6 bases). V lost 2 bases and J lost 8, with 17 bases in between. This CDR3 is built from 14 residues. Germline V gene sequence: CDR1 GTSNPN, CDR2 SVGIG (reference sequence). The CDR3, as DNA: TGTGCCTGGAGTAAAGGCGGGGCCCTCGTTACGCAGTATTTT. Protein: CAWSKGGALVTQYF.

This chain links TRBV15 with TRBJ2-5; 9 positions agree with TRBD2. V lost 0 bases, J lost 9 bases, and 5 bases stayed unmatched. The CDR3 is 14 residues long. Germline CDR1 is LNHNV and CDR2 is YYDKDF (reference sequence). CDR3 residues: CATSRDLAGAPQYF. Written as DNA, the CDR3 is TGTGCCACCAGCAGAGATTTAGCGGGGGCGCCCCAGTACTTC.

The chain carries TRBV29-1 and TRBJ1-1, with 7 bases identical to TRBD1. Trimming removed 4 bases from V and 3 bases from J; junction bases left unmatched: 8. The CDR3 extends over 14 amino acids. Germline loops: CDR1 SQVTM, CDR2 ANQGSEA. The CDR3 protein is CSVGLGQRHTEAFF. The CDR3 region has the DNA TGCAGCGTTGGTTTGGGACAGAGACACACTGAAGCTTTCTTT.

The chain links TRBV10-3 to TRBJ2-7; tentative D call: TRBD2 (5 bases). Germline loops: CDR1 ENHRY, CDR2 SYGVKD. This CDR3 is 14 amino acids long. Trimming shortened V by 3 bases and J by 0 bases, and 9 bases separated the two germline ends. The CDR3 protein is CAISDATISYEQYF. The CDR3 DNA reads TGTGCCATCAGTGACGCGACTATCTCCTACGAGCAGTACTTC.

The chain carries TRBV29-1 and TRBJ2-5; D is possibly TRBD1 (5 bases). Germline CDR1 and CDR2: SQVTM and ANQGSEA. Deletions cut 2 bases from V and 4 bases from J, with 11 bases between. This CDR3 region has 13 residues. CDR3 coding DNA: TGCAGCGTTGAACGGACAATCGCAGAGACCCAGTACTTC. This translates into CSVERTIAETQYF.

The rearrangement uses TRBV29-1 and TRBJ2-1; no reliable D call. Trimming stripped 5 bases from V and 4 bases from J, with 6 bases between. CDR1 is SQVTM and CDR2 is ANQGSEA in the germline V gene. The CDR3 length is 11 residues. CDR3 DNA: TGCAGCGTTTCTCGATACAATGAGCAGTTCTTC. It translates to CSVSRYNEQFF.

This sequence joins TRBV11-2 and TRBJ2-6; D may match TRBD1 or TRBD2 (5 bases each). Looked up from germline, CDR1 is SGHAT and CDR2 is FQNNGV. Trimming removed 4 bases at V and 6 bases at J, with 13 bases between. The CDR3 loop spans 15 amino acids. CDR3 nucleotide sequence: TGTGCCAGCAGCTGGGGACCTTTGGCGGCCAACGTCCTGACTTTC. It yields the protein CASSWGPLAANVLTF. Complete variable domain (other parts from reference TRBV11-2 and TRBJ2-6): EAGVAQSPRYKIIEKRQSVAFWCNPISGHATLYWYQQILGQGPKLLIQFQNNGVVDDSQLPKDRFSAERLKGVDSTLKIQPAKLEDSAVYLCASSWGPLAANVLTFGAGSRLTVL.

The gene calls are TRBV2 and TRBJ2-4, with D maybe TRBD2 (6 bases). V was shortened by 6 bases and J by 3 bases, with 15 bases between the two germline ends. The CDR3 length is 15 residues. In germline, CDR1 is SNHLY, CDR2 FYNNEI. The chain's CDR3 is CASSDGTLNKNIQYF. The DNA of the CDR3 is TGTGCCAGCAGCGACGGGACTCTGAACAAAAACATTCAGTACTTC.

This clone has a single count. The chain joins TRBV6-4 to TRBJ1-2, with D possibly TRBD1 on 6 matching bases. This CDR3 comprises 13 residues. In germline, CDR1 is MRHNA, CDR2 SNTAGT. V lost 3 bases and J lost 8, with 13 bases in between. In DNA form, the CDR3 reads TGTGCCAGCAGTGAGAGTGGGGGGCGAGGCTACACCTTC. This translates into CASSESGGRGYTF.

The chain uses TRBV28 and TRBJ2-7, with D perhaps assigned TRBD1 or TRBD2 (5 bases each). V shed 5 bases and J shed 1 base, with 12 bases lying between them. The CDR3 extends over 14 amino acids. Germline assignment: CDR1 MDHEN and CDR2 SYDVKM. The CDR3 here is CASSPPGRSYEQYF. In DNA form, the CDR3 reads TGTGCCAGCAGTCCCCCGGGACGGTCCTACGAGCAGTACTTC. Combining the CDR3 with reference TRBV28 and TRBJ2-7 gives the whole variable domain DVKVTQSSRYLVKRTGEKVFLECVQDMDHENMFWYRQDPGLGLRLIYFSYDVKMKEKGDIPEGYSVSREKKERFSLILESASTNQTSMYLCASSPPGRSYEQYFGPGTRLTVT.

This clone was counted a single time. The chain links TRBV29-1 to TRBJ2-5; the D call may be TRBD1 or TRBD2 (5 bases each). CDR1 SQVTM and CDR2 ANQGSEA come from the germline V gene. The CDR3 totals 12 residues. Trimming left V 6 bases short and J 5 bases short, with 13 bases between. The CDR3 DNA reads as TGCAGCGTAGGGCAGGGACGCGAGACCCAGTACTTC. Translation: CSVGQGRETQYF.